This TCR beta chain was sequenced during a study of cytomegalovirus exposure and HLA in healthy donors. Study-wide background: It was reported in a later analysis that the approximately 120 validation repertoires used the same platform as the approximately 600 first-cohort repertoires. Whole-study findings and limits: According to a subsequent analysis, TCR clusters from the first cohort were inclined to appear together in the 120 or so validation repertoires.

This clone has a single count. Its specificity is unknown. Germline values: CDR1 ENHRY, CDR2 SYGVKD. This CDR3 has 15 residues. The ends were cut back, 2 bases at V and 5 bases at J, with 12 bases in the middle. Libraries were prepared by immunoSEQ multiplex PCR; TCRdb keeps only in-frame clonotypes and omits some of them. The table shows more than 200,000 clones, with more than 75% occurring only once. What was sequenced was PBMCs. The chain links TRBV10-3 to TRBJ2-2, with no clear D. The sequence derives from a man aged 18-30 years in good health and CMV-seropositive. CDR3 protein: CAISEPSDRTGELFF. In DNA form, the CDR3 reads TGTGCCATCAGTGAGCCTTCGGACCGAACCGGGGAGCTGTTTTTT.